The 8 T cell receptor beta chains given below trace back to one sample, sequenced in a study of CD8 T cells in Susac syndrome. An amount of RNA that ranged from roughly 0.5 to 1 ug was reverse transcribed with random hexamers. TCRdb processed the immunoSEQ multiplex PCR reads anew with MiXCR; each CDR3 protein has one entry. The table records roughly 330,000 distinct CDR3 sequences, approximately 90% of them present only once. Source material: CD4+ T cells from PBMCs. The receptors here all came from a human donor with multiple sclerosis.

The V call is TRBV5-6, the J call TRBJ2-1; D possibly corresponds to TRBD1 (6 bases). The CDR3 totals 19 residues. V was pared by 2 bases and J by 5 bases, with 26 bases between. Germline V gene lookup returns CDR1 SGHDT and CDR2 YYEEEE. The CDR3 DNA reads TGTGCCAGCAGCTTTTTCTTTAGATACAGGGAGTGGAAGAACAATGAGCAGTTCTTC. It encodes CASSFFFRYREWKNNEQFF.

The rearrangement links TRBV6-6 to TRBJ1-4, with D perhaps matching TRBD1 (5 bases). The germline V gene has CDR1 MNHNY and CDR2 SVGAGI (reference sequence). V was clipped by 8 bases and J by 8 bases, with 12 bases between them. The CDR3 consists of 12 residues. The CDR3 sequence is CASAQGGEKLFF. The DNA for the CDR3 is TGTGCCAGCGCCCAGGGTGGGGAAAAACTGTTTTTT.

This chain connects TRBV25-1 to TRBJ1-3; D gene ambiguous. V was shortened by 2 bases and J by 2 bases, with 7 bases between the two germline ends. The germline gives CDR1 MGHDK, CDR2 SYGVNS. The CDR3 has 14 residues. CDR3 loop: CASSEGRTGNTIYF. In nucleotides, the CDR3 is TGTGCCAGCAGTGAAGGGAGGACTGGAAACACCATATATTTT.

The sample holds a few counts of this clonotype. This rearrangement joins TRBV13 to TRBJ2-3, with D possibly matching TRBD1 (6 bases). This CDR3 has 14 residues. Germline CDR1 is PRHDT and CDR2 is FYEKMQ (reference sequence). The V gene lost 0 bases and the J gene lost 2 bases, with 6 bases spanning the gap. The CDR3 loop reads CASSLGGATDTQYF. The CDR3, as DNA: TGTGCCAGCAGCTTAGGGGGGGCCACAGATACGCAGTATTTT.

V is TRBV6-2 or TRBV6-3 and J is TRBJ2-6; 10 nucleotides line up with TRBD1. J gave up 4 bases and V 6 bases, and 3 bases lay outside the gene matches. This CDR3 is built from 15 residues. Germline V lookup: CDR1 MNHEY, CDR2 SVGEGT. CDR3 region: CASSRQGAGANVLTF. Written as DNA, the CDR3 is TGTGCCAGCAGCCGACAGGGGGCAGGGGCCAACGTCCTGACTTTC.

V gene TRBV18 combines with J gene TRBJ1-2; D is perhaps TRBD1 (5 bases). V was cut by 3 bases and J by 0 bases, with 20 bases left in between. From germline, CDR1 is KGHSH and CDR2 LQKENI. The CDR3 totals 18 residues. CDR3 nucleotides: TGTGCCAGCTCACCTCTGCAGAATACAGGAAACTCTAACTATGGCTACACCTTC. Protein product: CASSPLQNTGNSNYGYTF.

This clonotype was counted once. V usage is TRBV20-1 and J usage is TRBJ2-2; the D is unclear. Trimming took off 3 bases at V and 6 bases at J, with 11 bases between the two ends. The CDR3 is made up of 13 amino acids. Germline V gene data show CDR1 as DFQATT and CDR2 as SNEGSKA (reference sequence). The CDR3 sequence is CSARMGGSGELFF. The CDR3 nucleotides read TGCAGTGCTAGGATGGGCGGCTCCGGGGAGCTGTTTTTT.

The rearrangement uses TRBV12-3 or TRBV12-4 and TRBJ1-5, with TRBD1 matching over 7 bases. The CDR3 sequence is 15 residues long. Losses at the gene ends were 5 bases for V and 2 bases for J; bases not matched to a gene: 6. The CDR3 is CASSRQGHGNQPQHF. CDR3 in DNA: TGTGCCAGCAGTCGACAGGGTCACGGCAATCAGCCCCAGCATTTT.